The 30 T cell receptor beta chains reported below all come from one sample, sequenced in a study of shared clonotypes between healthy human individuals. The repertoire was sequenced with immunoSEQ multiplex PCR; TCRdb's copy has only in-frame clones and lacks some. The sample holds approximately 1.5 million clones, about 98.5% seen once. The sample was naive CD4+ T cells sorted from blood. The sample's subset: CD45RA+ positively selected. These receptor sequences come from a young man in good health.

This rearrangement joins TRBV28 to TRBJ2-5; D not resolved. The CDR3 spans 13 residues. In germline, CDR1 is MDHEN, CDR2 SYDVKM. V was pared by 6 bases and J by 4 bases, with 12 bases between. The DNA of the CDR3 is TGTGCCAGCAGAACTCCTATGCGAGAGACCCAGTACTTC. It yields the protein CASRTPMRETQYF.

This clone was seen a single time. The chain couples TRBV5-8 to TRBJ1-1; 8 bases are a match to TRBD1. V dropped 2 bases and J dropped 4; count of bases not matched to a gene: 4. Germline V CDR1 and CDR2: SGHTS, YDEGEE. CDR3 length equals 14 residues. The CDR3 reads CASSFDTGGTEAFF. In DNA form, the CDR3 reads TGTGCCAGCAGCTTCGACACAGGGGGCACTGAAGCTTTCTTT.

The chain couples TRBV5-8 to TRBJ1-2; D might be TRBD1 (6 bases). The CDR3 covers 15 residues. Germline V gene lookup returns CDR1 SGHTS and CDR2 YDEGEE. V lost 2 bases and J 7 bases, leaving 18 bases between the germline ends. The DNA of the CDR3 is TGTGCCAGCAGCTTCGGCAGCCAGCTAGGGGGTGGCTACACCTTC. Its translation is CASSFGSQLGGGYTF.

This sequence joins TRBV7-9 and TRBJ2-3; no clear D. Germline V gene lookup returns CDR1 SEHNR and CDR2 FQNEAQ (reference sequence). The germline V and J ends were trimmed by 8 bases and 4 bases, with 13 bases remaining between them. The CDR3 runs 13 residues. The CDR3 is CASGVSPPDTQYF. The DNA for the CDR3 is TGTGCCAGCGGGGTAAGCCCTCCAGATACGCAGTATTTT.

The CDR3 region is CASGFLRQGDTRRTGELFF. The CDR3 nucleotides read TGTGCTAGTGGTTTTCTTCGGCAAGGAGATACACGAAGGACCGGGGAGCTGTTTTTT. V is TRBV12-5 and J is TRBJ2-2, with no clear D. The CDR3 runs to 19 residues. Trimming shortened V by 3 bases and J by 5 bases, and 25 bases separated the two germline ends. Germline CDR1 LGHNT, CDR2 FRNRAP.

V usage is TRBV7-9 and J usage is TRBJ2-7; weak D call: TRBD1 (5 bases). The CDR3 extends over 15 amino acids. Germline CDR1 and CDR2: SEHNR and FQNEAQ (reference sequence). The V and J ends lost 5 bases and 4 bases respectively, with 18 bases between them. CDR3 residues: CASSTYLDSKYEQYF. The CDR3 bases are TGTGCCAGCAGCACCTACCTTGACAGCAAATACGAGCAGTACTTC.

In its sample, this clone was seen once. The chain uses TRBV5-4 and TRBJ2-3; D may be TRBD1 (6 bases). The germline V gene encodes CDR1 SGHNT and CDR2 YYREEE (reference sequence). The CDR3 consists of 14 residues. Trimming took off 3 bases at V and 2 bases at J, with 10 bases between the two ends. The CDR3 DNA follows: TGTGCCAGCAGCTCCCGGACAGACACAGATACGCAGTATTTT. Translating it yields CASSSRTDTDTQYF.

This chain links TRBV27 with TRBJ2-7; no reliable D call. CDR1 is MNHEY and CDR2 is SMNVEV in the germline V gene (reference sequence). Trimming shortened V by 2 bases and J by 3 bases, and 5 bases separated the two germline ends. The CDR3 totals 12 residues. CDR3 sequence: CASSLTFYEQYF. The CDR3 DNA is TGTGCCAGCAGTTTAACCTTCTACGAGCAGTACTTC.

The chain recombines TRBV19 with TRBJ2-1; no firm D call. V lost 6 bases, J lost 12 bases, and 21 bases lay in between. Germline assignment: CDR1 LNHDA and CDR2 SQIVND (reference sequence). This CDR3 has 14 residues. The CDR3 coding sequence is TGTGCCAGTAGACCGGGCCTATTACCCACACCGCAGTTCTTC. Amino acid sequence: CASRPGLLPTPQFF.

The chain links TRBV18 to TRBJ2-7; D may be TRBD1 or TRBD2 (5 bases each). Per the germline V gene, CDR1 is KGHSH and CDR2 is LQKENI. The germline V and J ends were trimmed by 4 bases and 5 bases, with 18 bases remaining between them. The CDR3 consists of 15 residues. The CDR3 loop reads CASSLGPPGAHEQYF. DNA for the CDR3: TGTGCCAGCTCACTCGGACCCCCCGGGGCCCACGAGCAGTACTTC.

A remark on this clone: Other DNA sequences of this sample code for an identical CDR3. The genes are TRBV19 and TRBJ1-3; D gene ambiguous. Per germline, CDR1 LNHDA and CDR2 SQIVND (reference sequence). Deletions cut 4 bases from V and 2 bases from J, with 3 bases between. The CDR3 runs to 12 residues. CDR3 bases: TGTGCCAGTAGTAGAACTGGAAACACCATATATTTT. Its protein is CASSRTGNTIYF.

This chain connects TRBV5-1 to TRBJ2-7; tentatively, D is TRBD1 or TRBD2 (5 bases each). CDR1 is SGHRS, CDR2 YFSETQ, per germline. V was clipped by 0 bases and J by 7 bases, with 14 bases between them. This CDR3 contains 14 residues. This CDR3 reads CASSLGGRLGEQYF. The CDR3 bases are TGCGCCAGCAGCTTGGGGGGACGGTTGGGAGAGCAGTACTTC.

The chain carries TRBV29-1 and TRBJ1-1; D uncertain. The ends were cut back, 2 bases at V and 6 bases at J, with 10 bases in the middle. The germline V gene encodes CDR1 SQVTM and CDR2 ANQGSEA. This CDR3 contains 12 residues. The DNA for the CDR3 is TGCAGCGTTGAAAGACGAACATCTGAAGCTTTCTTT. Amino acids: CSVERRTSEAFF.

V is TRBV5-5 and J is TRBJ1-5, with a possible D match to TRBD1 (6 bases). Per the germline V gene, CDR1 is SGHKS and CDR2 is YYEKEE (reference sequence). The CDR3 loop spans 15 amino acids. Trimming pared 5 bases from V and 0 bases from J, leaving 12 bases between. The CDR3 sequence: CASSNTGFSNQPQHF. The CDR3 nucleotides read TGTGCCAGCAGTAATACAGGGTTTAGCAATCAGCCCCAGCATTTT.

The V gene is TRBV5-1, the J gene TRBJ2-3; 7 bases fit TRBD2. V trimming: 3 bases; J trimming: 10 bases; junction bases outside the gene matches: 20. The CDR3 has 17 amino acids. Germline values: CDR1 SGHRS, CDR2 YFSETQ. The CDR3 DNA follows: TGCGCCAGCAGCTCCCGGGGGGAGCGGGCGCTACCTCATGCGCAGTATTTT. This codes for CASSSRGERALPHAQYF.

The chain couples TRBV11-2 to TRBJ2-1, with D possibly being TRBD2 (5 bases). The CDR3 covers 15 residues. CDR1 and CDR2 (germline): SGHAT, FQNNGV. V dropped 3 bases and J dropped 9 bases, with 18 bases sitting between them. The CDR3 protein is CASSLERDTLFEQFF. The CDR3 nucleotides read TGTGCCAGCAGCTTGGAACGGGATACCCTTTTTGAGCAGTTCTTC. Full variable domain (rest looked up from reference TRBV11-2 and TRBJ2-1): EAGVAQSPRYKIIEKRQSVAFWCNPISGHATLYWYQQILGQGPKLLIQFQNNGVVDDSQLPKDRFSAERLKGVDSTLKIQPAKLEDSAVYLCASSLERDTLFEQFFGPGTRLTVL.

In its sample, this clone was seen once. The rearrangement joins TRBV21-1 to TRBJ2-7; the tabulated D call, TRBD2, remains unverified against the DNA. TRBV21-1 is described as a pseudogene. The CDR3 contains 15 residues. The CDR3 sequence is CASSIGTSGAYEQYF. The DNA for the CDR3 is TGTGCCAGCAGCATCGGGACTAGCGGAGCCTACGAGCAGTACTTC.

V and J are TRBV19 and TRBJ1-2, with D possibly matching TRBD1 (6 bases). The germline V gene encodes CDR1 LNHDA and CDR2 SQIVND (reference sequence). Trimming removed 8 bases from V and 9 bases from J, with 16 bases in between. There are 12 residues in the CDR3. In nucleotides, the CDR3 is TGTGCCAGTGATCAGGGGATGATGCGCTACACCTTC. As protein: CASDQGMMRYTF.

V is TRBV15 and J is TRBJ2-1; 8 bases agree with TRBD2. The CDR3 contains 15 residues. Germline V CDR1 and CDR2: LNHNV, YYDKDF (reference sequence). After removal of 3 bases from V and 8 bases from J, the junction contained 9 bases not matched to a gene. Here the CDR3 DNA reads TGTGCCACCAGCAGGGCCGGGACTAGGCCTTATGAGCAGTTCTTC. This codes for CATSRAGTRPYEQFF.

Written as DNA, the CDR3 is TGCGCCAGCAGCCATGACACAGGGACAGAGACCCAGTACTTC. Its translation: CASSHDTGTETQYF. The J gene is TRBJ2-5, the V gene TRBV4-3, with D perhaps TRBD1 (6 bases). The CDR3 totals 14 residues. Germline V gene lookup returns CDR1 LGHNA and CDR2 YSLEER. Deletions cut 3 bases from V and 4 bases from J, with 12 bases between.

The rearrangement joins TRBV19 to TRBJ2-7, with 7 bases identical to TRBD1. The V gene end was trimmed by 6 bases and the J gene end by 3 bases; junction bases not matched to a gene: 5. Per germline, CDR1 LNHDA and CDR2 SQIVND (reference sequence). CDR3 length equals 13 residues. The CDR3 DNA reads TGTGCCAGTAGCCAGGGGGTCGGCTACGAGCAGTACTTC. The encoded protein is CASSQGVGYEQYF.

This chain joins TRBV5-4 and TRBJ2-1, with unresolved D. V lost 1 base, J lost 3 bases, and 8 bases lay in between. The V gene's germline CDR1 is SGHNT and CDR2 YYREEE (reference sequence). The CDR3 is made up of 14 amino acids. CDR3 coding DNA: TGTGCCAGCAGCTTGTCAGTTAGCTACAATGAGCAGTTCTTC. This translates into CASSLSVSYNEQFF.

The rearrangement uses TRBV4-2 and TRBJ2-5, with a possible D match to TRBD2 (5 bases). V dropped 4 bases and J dropped 1 base, with 10 bases sitting between them. The germline V gene encodes CDR1 LGHNA and CDR2 YNFKEQ. CDR3 length: 14 amino acids. CDR3 region: CASSRSAGQETQYF. CDR3 nucleotides: TGTGCCAGCAGCCGATCGGCGGGCCAAGAGACCCAGTACTTC.

The chain recombines TRBV10-1 with TRBJ2-1, with TRBD2 matching 12 bases. The ends lost 5 bases at V and 2 bases at J; junction bases unmatched: 13. This CDR3 comprises 19 residues. Germline CDR1 reads WNHNN; CDR2 reads SYGVQD (reference sequence). The CDR3 DNA follows: TGCGCCAGCAGTTACGGGACTAGCGGGCGCTTCCCTACCTACAATGAGCAGTTCTTC. Its protein product is CASSYGTSGRFPTYNEQFF.

The genes are TRBV27 and TRBJ2-3, with 16 positions matching TRBD2. Germline V gene data show CDR1 as MNHEY and CDR2 as SMNVEV (reference sequence). The CDR3 is 19 residues long. V was clipped by 4 bases and J by 0 bases; unmatched bases: 7. The CDR3 region has the DNA TGTGCCAGCAGTTCCTGGGGACTAGCGGGAGGGGCTAGCACAGATACGCAGTATTTT. The encoded protein is CASSSWGLAGGASTDTQYF.

The chain carries TRBV27 and TRBJ1-5; TRBD1 agrees at 11 bases. CDR1 MNHEY and CDR2 SMNVEV come from the germline V gene (reference sequence). The CDR3 runs 15 residues. Unmatched junction bases numbered 3, after V lost 2 bases and J lost 6 bases. CDR3: CASSLRTGGVQPQHF. The CDR3 bases are TGTGCCAGCAGTTTACGGACAGGGGGCGTTCAGCCCCAGCATTTT.

This clone was seen just once. This sequence joins TRBV7-8 and TRBJ2-7; 8 nucleotides line up with TRBD1. The germline V gene encodes CDR1 SGHVS and CDR2 FQNEAQ. The CDR3 runs to 14 residues. The J segment lost 1 base and the V segment lost 7 bases, leaving 6 bases of the junction unmatched. The CDR3 reads CASNDRGNSYEQYF. The CDR3 nucleotides are TGTGCCAGCAACGACAGGGGCAATTCCTACGAGCAGTACTTC.

This clone has a single count. The rearrangement uses TRBV25-1 and TRBJ1-3; D may be TRBD1 (5 bases). The CDR3 sequence is 15 residues long. Germline-derived CDR1 and CDR2 are MGHDK and SYGVNS. Deletions cut 3 bases from V and 2 bases from J, with 11 bases between. CDR3 protein: CASSEGRGAGNTIYF. In DNA form, the CDR3 reads TGTGCCAGCAGTGAGGGTCGGGGGGCTGGAAACACCATATATTTT.

The rearrangement joins TRBV9 to TRBJ2-3; D remains unclear. CDR1 is SGDLS, CDR2 YYNGEE, per germline. Trimming took off 0 bases at V and 8 bases at J, with 7 bases between the two ends. There are 12 residues in the CDR3. The CDR3 reads CASSVVDGTQYF. The DNA of the CDR3 is TGTGCCAGCAGCGTAGTCGATGGTACGCAGTATTTT.

This sequence joins TRBV28 and TRBJ2-1, with 10 bases aligning to TRBD2. Germline V CDR1 and CDR2: MDHEN, SYDVKM. Trimming took 3 bases from V and 4 from J; bases not matched to a gene: 12. The CDR3 contains 18 residues. CDR3 sequence reads: CASSFLVGAGGKYNEQFF. Here the CDR3 DNA reads TGTGCCAGCAGTTTTCTCGTAGGAGCGGGAGGGAAATACAATGAGCAGTTCTTC. Full variable domain (missing parts from reference TRBV28 and TRBJ2-1): DVKVTQSSRYLVKRTGEKVFLECVQDMDHENMFWYRQDPGLGLRLIYFSYDVKMKEKGDIPEGYSVSREKKERFSLILESASTNQTSMYLCASSFLVGAGGKYNEQFFGPGTRLTVL.